These T cell receptor beta chains were read from a single sample in a study of blood T cell repertoires in COVID-19. This table comes from immunoSEQ multiplex PCR, and its TCRdb copy is limited to in-frame clones, with some not included. The profile shows roughly 180,000 clones, approximately 89% of them singletons. Sequencing input: PBMCs or T cells enriched from blood (not recorded which). The receptors here all came from a man aged 40-49 years who had recovered from COVID-19. The conserved cysteine and the conserved F or W are not part of the CDR3 here. The D gene is left open where the match is weak. Clone size, where shown, is once, few, many, or a class for clones that have expanded.

D gene	V gene	clone size	CDR3 length	J gene	CDR3 protein
-	TRBV28	-	11	TRBJ1-1	ASREGPNTEAF
-	TRBV27	-	12	TRBJ2-1	ASSSPRQGGEQF
TRBD1	TRBV27	-	12	TRBJ2-7	ASSLGTVNYEQY
TRBD1	TRBV29-1	-	12	TRBJ2-5	SVEPTGGLETQY
TRBD2	TRBV7-2	-	13	TRBJ2-5	ASSPRLADWETQY
-	TRBV9	-	14	TRBJ2-3	ASSPLLRGGTDTQY
TRBD1	TRBV5-8	-	14	TRBJ2-5	ASSLGWTGSTETQY
-	TRBV12-5	-	10	TRBJ1-5	ASGLVYRPQH
TRBD1	TRBV7-2	-	13	TRBJ1-2	ASSPNFSGGHGYT
TRBD2	TRBV2	few	14	TRBJ2-1	ASSPGLAGEDNEQF
TRBD1	TRBV5-4	-	13	TRBJ1-1	ASSLAKTGGTEAF
TRBD1	TRBV27	-	11	TRBJ1-2	ASSLDRVTGYT
TRBD1	TRBV7-9	few	14	TRBJ2-7	ASSSESGQLHYEQY
TRBD2	TRBV7-9	once	14	TRBJ2-2	ASSSTSGISPGELF
TRBD2	TRBV19	once	13	TRBJ2-1	ASSPPRTSFNEQF
-	TRBV28	-	12	TRBJ1-4	ASSLGGLGEKLF
TRBD1	TRBV30	-	11	TRBJ1-1	AWSADRGGEAF
TRBD2	TRBV9	-	11	TRBJ2-3	ASSVRASGAQY
-	TRBV30	-	13	TRBJ1-1	AWSVPGSMNTEAF
-	TRBV29-1	-	10	TRBJ1-2	SVDVSGGGYT
-	TRBV18	-	13	TRBJ1-4	ASSPPGIKEEKLF
-	TRBV28	-	13	TRBJ1-5	ASSFLRGMGQPQH
TRBD2	TRBV27	-	18	TRBJ2-2	ASSLRGLAGVWANTGELF
-	TRBV7-3	-	12	TRBJ1-2	ASSSGEVGYGYT
TRBD1	TRBV30	-	14	TRBJ2-7	AWSVLLTGPTYEQY
TRBD1	TRBV4-2	-	16	TRBJ1-5	ASSQDDRAQWSNQPQH
-	TRBV28	-	14	TRBJ2-4	ASTSQGGNFRNIQY
-	TRBV9	-	12	TRBJ1-1	ASSLSLSNTEAF
-	TRBV28	-	15	TRBJ1-6	ASSLRLADRRKFTLH
-	TRBV7-3	-	13	TRBJ2-3	ASSLSNRAGDTQY
-	TRBV18	-	14	TRBJ1-5	ASSPPGRGNNQPQH
TRBD1	TRBV28	-	12	TRBJ1-4	ASSLTGANEKLF
-	TRBV5-5	-	13	TRBJ2-7	ASSLAPQGYYEQY
-	TRBV18	-	12	TRBJ2-2	ASSPPGGTGELF
TRBD2	TRBV3-1/TRBV3-2	-	13	TRBJ2-1	ASSLGTSAYNEQF
-	TRBV27	-	8	TRBJ1-2	AGDTGGYT
TRBD1	TRBV27	-	11	TRBJ2-1	ASSIRGLNEQF
-	TRBV2	few	15	TRBJ1-3	ASSEEDIAPSGNTIY
-	TRBV7-9	-	14	TRBJ2-1	ASSGTAGTVSNEQF
TRBD1	TRBV6-2/TRBV6-3	-	13	TRBJ1-2	ASSRPGQGNYGYT
TRBD2	TRBV12-5	-	19	TRBJ2-4	ASGFFPSGVAGGPAKNIQY
-	TRBV15	-	14	TRBJ2-4	ATSMYRESAKNIQY
TRBD1	TRBV28	-	12	TRBJ2-7	ASSLQGTSDEQY
-	TRBV24-1	-	11	TRBJ1-2	ATSAGRLGGYT
-	TRBV28	-	10	TRBJ1-1	ASSPGIAEAF